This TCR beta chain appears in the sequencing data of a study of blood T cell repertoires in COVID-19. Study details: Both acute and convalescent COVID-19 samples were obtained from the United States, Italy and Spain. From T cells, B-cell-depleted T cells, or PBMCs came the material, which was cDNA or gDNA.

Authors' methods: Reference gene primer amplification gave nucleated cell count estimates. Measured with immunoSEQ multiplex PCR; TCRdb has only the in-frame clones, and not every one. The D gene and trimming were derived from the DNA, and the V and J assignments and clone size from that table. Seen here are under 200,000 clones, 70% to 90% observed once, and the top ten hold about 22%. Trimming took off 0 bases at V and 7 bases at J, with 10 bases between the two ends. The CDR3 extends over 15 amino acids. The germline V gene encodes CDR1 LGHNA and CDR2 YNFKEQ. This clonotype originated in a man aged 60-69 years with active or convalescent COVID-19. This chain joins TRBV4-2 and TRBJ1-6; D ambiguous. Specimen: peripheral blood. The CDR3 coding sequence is TGTGCCAGCAGCCAAGACAGCCCGGGGAATTCACCCCTCCACTTT. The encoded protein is CASSQDSPGNSPLHF.